This T cell receptor (beta chain) was sequenced for a study of OX40 agonist ivuxolimab in advanced cancers. The overall study: Ivuxolimab was administered intravenously to patients at 0.01 to 10 mg/kg every 2 weeks. Head and neck, renal cell, melanoma or hepatocellular carcinoma were the cancers that dose-escalation patients had. Study outcomes and limitations: What antigens the expanded peripheral T cells recognized was never established.

In its sample, this clone was seen a few times. Its antigen is undetermined. Assay used: immunoSEQ multiplex PCR; TCRdb lists only in-frame clones, some missing. Among around 69,000 clones listed, 85% to 90% were seen once. The sequence derives from an adult with an advanced solid tumor such as melanoma, head and neck, liver or kidney cancer. The sample in question was CD4+ or CD8+ T cells sorted from blood, obtained in a trial of the OX40 agonist ivuxolimab.

The CDR3 protein is CASMKRMNTEAFF. For the CDR3, the DNA is TGTGCCAGTATGAAGCGCATGAACACTGAAGCTTTCTTT. The V call is TRBV19, the J call TRBJ1-1, with unresolved D. The length of the CDR3 is 13 residues. V lost 7 bases and J 0 bases, leaving 9 bases between the germline ends. CDR1 is LNHDA, CDR2 SQIVND, per germline (reference sequence).